This TCR beta chain derives from a study of blood T cell repertoires in COVID-19. Study background: Some COVID-19 samples were acute and others convalescent; all came from the United States, Italy and Spain. PBMCs, B-cell-depleted T cells, or T cells provided the cDNA or gDNA that made up the material.

Assay used: immunoSEQ multiplex PCR; TCRdb lists only in-frame clones, some missing. The sample holds more than 95,000 clones, roughly 90% seen once. The CDR3 is 15 residues long. Germline CDR1 and CDR2: SGDLS and YYNGEE. V was clipped by 4 bases and J by 4 bases; unmatched bases: 8. The V call is TRBV9, the J call TRBJ1-1, with 9 bases fitting TRBD1. The receptor comes from a human donor in a cohort sampled during active COVID-19. Input material: peripheral blood. The chain's CDR3 is CASSPIQGAGTEAFF. CDR3 coding DNA: TGTGCCAGCAGCCCGATACAGGGGGCAGGCACTGAAGCTTTCTTT. The full variable domain, with the rest looked up from reference TRBV9 and TRBJ1-1, is DSGVTQTPKHLITATGQRVTLRCSPRSGDLSVYWYQQSLDQGLQFLIQYYNGEERAKGNILERFSAQQFPDLHSELNLSSLELGDSALYFCASSPIQGAGTEAFFGQGTRLTVV.